The clone carrying this T cell receptor beta chain came up many times. Its antigen is currently unknown. Regions amplified from RNA transcripts were the TCR beta CDR3 regions. The study used the HTBI primer set for a first-round RT-PCR of the TCR CDR3. TCRdb re-called the multiplex PCR reads through MiXCR, storing one row per CDR3 protein. The table lists 350,000 or so distinct CDR3 sequences, roughly 23% of them singletons. Approximately 10 ml of fresh peripheral blood supplied the PBMCs. The source of the sample is a study of T cells in Graves' hyperthyroidism and ophthalmopathy. Study-wide points: Stable hyperthyroidism was told apart from ophthalmopathy by a model built on 13 V-J features.

Looked up from germline, CDR1 is MDHEN and CDR2 is SYDVKM. The CDR3 consists of 14 residues. Trimming took off 4 bases at V and 2 bases at J, with 12 bases between the two ends. The chain couples TRBV28 to TRBJ2-7, with unresolved D. The receptor was derived from a woman between 50 and 59 years old with Graves' hyperthyroidism. Sequenced: blood. This chain's CDR3 is CASSSRTVTYEQYF. Here the CDR3 DNA reads TGTGCCAGCAGTTCGAGGACGGTGACCTACGAGCAGTACTTC.